Shown below are 21 T cell receptor beta chains from a single sample sequenced in a study of blood T cells in healthy people across ages. Alongside a J-beta primer mix, a sample-barcoded 5' primer served in a second PCR lasting about 7 to 12 cycles. One entry per CDR3 protein, called by TCRdb with MiXCR from the 5' RACE reads. The data hold approximately 1,000,000 distinct CDR3 sequences, with more than 30% observed a single time. Sequencing was performed on blood. The receptors shown here come from a man between 18 and 29 years old in good health.

The chain carries TRBV9 and TRBJ1-2; D might be TRBD1 (6 bases). V lost 3 bases and J 6 bases, leaving 9 bases between the germline ends. The V gene's germline CDR1 is SGDLS and CDR2 YYNGEE. The CDR3 sequence is 12 residues long. The CDR3 sequence: CASSGQEDGYTF. The CDR3 DNA reads TGTGCCAGCAGCGGACAGGAAGATGGCTACACCTTC.

This clonotype was recorded many times. V is TRBV29-1 and J is TRBJ2-3, with 8 positions matching TRBD2. Germline CDR1 reads SQVTM; CDR2 reads ANQGSEA. J lost 4 bases, V lost 3 bases, and 3 bases had no gene match. This CDR3 region has 13 residues. CDR3 amino acids: CSVDPGGADTQYF. In DNA form, the CDR3 reads TGCAGCGTTGACCCGGGGGGGGCAGATACGCAGTATTTT.

With regard to this clonotype: One end of the junction does not line up with germline, which may come from a read error. The rearrangement joins TRBV7-2 to TRBJ2-2; D call uncertain. The CDR3 runs to 15 residues. CDR1 and CDR2 (germline): SGHTA, FQGNSA. The CDR3 coding sequence is TGTGCCAACAGCCGCGAATTAGCCAACACCGGGGAGCTGTTTTTT. It yields the protein CANSRELANTGELFF.

The rearrangement uses TRBV20-1 and TRBJ2-1; 13 nucleotides line up with TRBD2. There are 15 residues in the CDR3. Per germline, CDR1 DFQATT and CDR2 SNEGSKA (reference sequence). V gave up 2 bases and J gave up 5 bases; unmatched junction bases: 3. As DNA, the CDR3 is TGCAGTGCTAGATTTACTAGCGGGGGGGACAATGAGCAGTTCTTC. Protein sequence: CSARFTSGGDNEQFF.

This sequence joins TRBV6-2 or TRBV6-3 and TRBJ1-5; possible D gene TRBD1, 6 bases. The germline V and J ends were trimmed by 5 bases and 5 bases, with 10 bases remaining between them. CDR3 length equals 13 residues. Per germline, CDR1 MNHEY and CDR2 SVGEGT. The CDR3 nucleotides are TGTGCCAGCAGTGGGGACACATATCAGCCCCAGCATTTT. As protein: CASSGDTYQPQHF.

With regard to this clonotype: The junction departs from germline at one end; a sequencing error may be responsible. The V gene is TRBV15, the J gene TRBJ1-1; D ambiguous. Germline V gene lookup returns CDR1 LNHNV and CDR2 YYDKDF (reference sequence). CDR3 length: 12 residues. The CDR3 nucleotides are TGTGTCACCAGCAGAGAGGCCGGTGAAGCTTTCTTT. Its translation is CVTSREAGEAFF.

The sample holds a few counts of this clonotype. V gene TRBV12-3 or TRBV12-4 combines with J gene TRBJ1-1; D call uncertain. The CDR3 covers 13 residues. Trimming pared 5 bases from V and 1 base from J, leaving 8 bases between. CDR3 in DNA: TGTGCCAGCAGTATGGCCCAGAACACTGAAGCTTTCTTT. Protein sequence: CASSMAQNTEAFF.

There are a few counts of this clonotype. The J gene is TRBJ2-7, the V gene TRBV5-1; D gene unclear. CDR1 is SGHRS and CDR2 is YFSETQ in the germline V gene. The CDR3 length is 14 residues. V lost 4 bases to trimming and J lost 0 bases, with 11 bases between them. The CDR3 here is CASSLNTASYEQYF. CDR3 DNA: TGCGCCAGCAGCCTCAACACCGCCTCCTACGAGCAGTACTTC. Full variable domain (missing parts from reference TRBV5-1 and TRBJ2-7): KAGVTQTPRYLIKTRGQQVTLSCSPISGHRSVSWYQQTPGQGLQFLFEYFSETQRNKGNFPGRFSGRQFSNSRSEMNVSTLELGDSALYLCASSLNTASYEQYFGPGTRLTVT.

This sequence joins TRBV19 and TRBJ1-3; D gene unclear. V was pared by 3 bases and J by 0 bases, with 9 bases between. The CDR3 spans 15 residues. From germline, CDR1 is LNHDA and CDR2 SQIVND (reference sequence). The chain's CDR3 is CASSMNAVSGNTIYF. The CDR3 nucleotides are TGTGCCAGTAGTATGAATGCAGTCTCTGGAAACACCATATATTTT.

The chain joins TRBV6-4 to TRBJ1-5; D is possibly TRBD1 (5 bases). Trimming pared 7 bases from V and 14 bases from J, leaving 9 bases between. Germline assignment: CDR1 MRHNA and CDR2 SNTAGT. The CDR3 consists of 9 residues. In nucleotides, the CDR3 is TGTGCCAGCATCGCCAGGGAGCATTTT. Protein: CASIAREHF.

This clonotype occurred a few times. The rearrangement links TRBV6-1 to TRBJ1-5; maybe TRBD1 (6 bases). This CDR3 is 14 amino acids long. V was cut by 6 bases and J by 9 bases, with 18 bases left in between. Germline V gene lookup returns CDR1 MNHNS and CDR2 SASEGT. The CDR3 DNA reads TGTGCCAGCAGCCCAAGGACAGTTTTTGGGCCCCAGCATTTT. This codes for CASSPRTVFGPQHF.

This clonotype came up a few times. This chain joins TRBV4-3 and TRBJ1-5; 7 positions agree with TRBD1. V trimming: 3 bases; J trimming: 6 bases; junction bases outside the gene matches: 5. Germline assignment: CDR1 LGHNA and CDR2 YSLEER. The CDR3 sequence is 14 residues long. The CDR3 here is CASSQGTVSQPQHF. CDR3 nucleotides: TGCGCCAGCAGCCAGGGGACAGTCAGTCAGCCCCAGCATTTT.

The rearrangement joins TRBV29-1 to TRBJ1-1; D is uncertain. CDR3 length: 11 amino acids. Trimming shortened V by 2 bases and J by 4 bases, and 5 bases separated the two germline ends. CDR1 is SQVTM and CDR2 is ANQGSEA in the germline V gene. This CDR3 reads CSVERVTEAFF. The CDR3 coding sequence is TGCAGCGTTGAACGGGTCACTGAAGCTTTCTTT.

This clonotype was observed a few times. V usage is TRBV12-3 or TRBV12-4 and J usage is TRBJ2-1, with a possible D match to TRBD2 (7 bases). This CDR3 is built from 15 residues. V lost 2 bases to trimming and J lost 6 bases, with 14 bases between them. The CDR3, as DNA: TGTGCCAGCAGTTTACGGGGGGCCGGGGGCAATGAGCAGTTCTTC. This translates into CASSLRGAGGNEQFF.

This rearrangement joins TRBV5-4 to TRBJ1-4; 10 positions match TRBD1. Germline assignment: CDR1 SGHNT and CDR2 YYREEE (reference sequence). V was clipped by 4 bases and J by 5 bases; unmatched bases: 11. The CDR3 totals 17 residues. CDR3 sequence (DNA): TGTGCCAGCAGCCCTGGACAGGGGGTAACGCCGAATGAAAAACTGTTTTTT. Residues: CASSPGQGVTPNEKLFF.

The count of this clonotype is one. This rearrangement joins TRBV4-1 to TRBJ2-1; D ambiguous. Near its end, the DNA agrees better with TRBJ2-7, so the J call may be wrong. The length of the CDR3 is 16 residues. In germline, CDR1 is MGHRA, CDR2 YSYEKL. The CDR3 reads CASSQEWAQSYNEQYF. For the CDR3, the DNA is TGCGCCAGCAGCCAAGAATGGGCACAATCCTACAATGAGCAGTACTTC.

About this clonotype: One junction end disagrees with the germline gene, perhaps due to a read error. The gene calls are TRBV12-3 or TRBV12-4 and TRBJ1-1; D not certain. This CDR3 has 12 residues. The CDR3 bases are TGTGTCAGCAGTTTGGCGGGGACTGAAGCTTTCTTT. Encoded protein: CVSSLAGTEAFF.

This chain joins TRBV7-9 and TRBJ2-7; TRBD2 is a possible D gene (5 bases). Germline CDR1 reads SEHNR; CDR2 reads FQNEAQ (reference sequence). The length of the CDR3 is 15 residues. Trimming took 1 base from V and 4 from J, leaving 14 bases between them. The CDR3 DNA reads TGTGCCAGCAGCTTAGGTCTGCATGAGGGTTACGAGCAGTACTTC. This encodes CASSLGLHEGYEQYF.

This clonotype occurred a few times. The chain couples TRBV6-5 to TRBJ1-2, with TRBD1 matching 7 bases. Unmatched junction bases numbered 6, after V lost 5 bases and J lost 0 bases. The CDR3 has 15 amino acids. Germline V CDR1 and CDR2: MNHEY, SVGAGI. As DNA, the CDR3 is TGTGCCAGCAGTAGCGGGGACAGATCTAACTATGGCTACACCTTC. Its translation is CASSSGDRSNYGYTF.

The chain combines TRBV7-8 with TRBJ2-5; 7 positions agree with TRBD2. The germline CDR1 and CDR2 sequences are SGHVS and FQNEAQ. V shed 6 bases and J 11 bases; nucleotides not matched to a gene: 18. The CDR3 is 15 amino acids. In DNA, the CDR3 is TGTGCCAGCAGTATTCTGCTAGCGGTTAAGCATGAGCAGTACTTC. This sequence encodes CASSILLAVKHEQYF.

This clonotype came up once. A junction end diverges from the germline sequence, so it may reflect a read error. The chain couples TRBV13 to TRBJ2-1; D is unclear. The CDR3 spans 14 residues. Per the germline V gene, CDR1 is PRHDT and CDR2 is FYEKMQ (reference sequence). The CDR3 is CASSLSSYKNGQFF. For the CDR3, the DNA is TGTGCCAGCAGCTTAAGTTCATATAAGAATGGGCAGTTCTTC.